This TCR beta chain was captured by sequencing in a study of blood T cells in healthy people across ages. The CDR3 consists of 14 residues. The V gene's germline CDR1 is SQVTM and CDR2 ANQGSEA. The V end was cut by 6 bases, the J end by 2 bases, with 17 bases between. Using a J-beta primer mix together with a sample-barcoded 5' primer, a second PCR was run for about 6 to 12 cycles. Via MiXCR, TCRdb re-called the 5' RACE reads, giving one row per CDR3 protein. The profile shows some 800,000 distinct CDR3 sequences, 20% to 25% of them singletons. These sequences were also reported in another study, on T cells of mothers and their children. That source notes: Among related mother-child pairs, overlap was slightly higher than in unrelated pairs, though not significantly.

The chain carries TRBV29-1 and TRBJ2-7; D not certain. This clonotype originated in a boy between 10 and 17 years old in good health. Sequencing was done on a sample of blood. CDR3 protein: CSVAFVSKAYEQYF. In DNA, the CDR3 is TGCAGCGTAGCGTTTGTAAGTAAGGCCTACGAGCAGTACTTC.